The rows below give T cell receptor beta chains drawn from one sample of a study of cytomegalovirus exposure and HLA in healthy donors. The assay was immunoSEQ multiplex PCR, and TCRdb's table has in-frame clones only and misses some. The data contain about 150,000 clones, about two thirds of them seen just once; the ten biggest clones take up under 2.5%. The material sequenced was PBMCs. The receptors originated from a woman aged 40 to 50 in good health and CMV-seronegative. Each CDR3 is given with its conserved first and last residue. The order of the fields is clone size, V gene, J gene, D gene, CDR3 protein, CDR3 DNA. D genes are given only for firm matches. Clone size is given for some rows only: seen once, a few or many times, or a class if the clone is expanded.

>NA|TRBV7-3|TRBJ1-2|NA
CASSLTSQGGYGYTF
TGTGCCAGCAGCTTAACGTCTCAGGGCGGCTATGGCTACACCTTC
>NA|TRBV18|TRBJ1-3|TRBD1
CASSARTGNSGNTIYF
TGTGCCAGCTCAGCCCGGACAGGGAACTCTGGAAACACCATATATTTT
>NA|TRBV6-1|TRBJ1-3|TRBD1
CASSSYRGSGNTIYF
TGTGCCAGCAGTTCCTACAGGGGATCGGGAAACACCATATATTTT
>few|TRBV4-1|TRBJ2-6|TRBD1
CASSQPAGQAYSGANVLTF
TGCGCCAGCAGCCAACCGGCGGGACAGGCCTACTCTGGGGCCAACGTCCTGACTTTC
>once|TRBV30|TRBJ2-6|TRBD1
CAWRTQGAVSSGANVLTF
TGTGCCTGGAGGACACAGGGGGCGGTAAGCTCTGGGGCCAACGTCCTGACTTTC
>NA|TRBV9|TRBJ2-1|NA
CASSVEQGNEQFF
TGTGCCAGCAGCGTAGAACAGGGAAATGAGCAGTTCTTC
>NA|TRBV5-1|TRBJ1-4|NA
CASSPQADPEKLFF
TGCGCCAGCAGCCCACAGGCAGACCCTGAAAAACTGTTTTTT
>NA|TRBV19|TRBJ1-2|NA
CASSHNSYGYTF
TGTGCCAGTAGTCACAATTCCTATGGCTACACCTTC
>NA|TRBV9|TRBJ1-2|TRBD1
CASSGRSPTGGYGYTF
TGTGCCAGCAGCGGTAGGTCCCCCACAGGGGGCTATGGCTACACCTTC
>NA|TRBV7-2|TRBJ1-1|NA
CASSHRSTEAFF
TGTGCCAGCAGCCACAGGAGCACTGAAGCTTTCTTT
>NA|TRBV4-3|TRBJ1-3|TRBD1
CASSQDWRDRVNTIYF
TGCGCCAGCAGCCAAGATTGGAGGGACAGGGTTAACACCATATATTTT
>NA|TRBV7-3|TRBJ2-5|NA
CASSLRQKETQYF
TGTGCCAGCAGCTTAAGACAGAAAGAGACCCAGTACTTC
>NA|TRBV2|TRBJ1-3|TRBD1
CASRDREGNTIYF
TGTGCCAGCCGGGACAGGGAAGGAAACACCATATATTTT
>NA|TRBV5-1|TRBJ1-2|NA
CASSLDMANYGYTF
TGCGCCAGCAGCTTGGACATGGCTAACTATGGCTACACCTTC
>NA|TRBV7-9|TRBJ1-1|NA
CASSLVSGFTEAFF
TGTGCCAGCAGCTTAGTGTCAGGCTTCACTGAAGCTTTCTTT
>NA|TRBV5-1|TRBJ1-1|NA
CASSLLPFRGPPGGNTEAFF
TGCGCCAGCAGCTTACTACCGTTCAGGGGTCCGCCGGGCGGGAACACTGAAGCTTTCTTT
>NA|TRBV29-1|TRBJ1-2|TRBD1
CSVGGDRQGGYTF
TGCAGCGTTGGGGGGGACAGGCAGGGTGGCTACACCTTC
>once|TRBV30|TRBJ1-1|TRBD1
CAWSVYPGTGNTEAFF
TGTGCCTGGAGTGTTTATCCCGGGACAGGGAACACTGAAGCTTTCTTT
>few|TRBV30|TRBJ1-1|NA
CAWSRVNTEAFF
TGTGCCTGGAGTCGGGTGAACACTGAAGCTTTCTTT
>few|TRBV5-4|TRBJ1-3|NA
CASSVTGDSGNTIYF
TGTGCCAGCAGCGTTACAGGCGACTCTGGAAACACCATATATTTT
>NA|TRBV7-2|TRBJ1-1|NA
CASSPSWEAAFF
TGTGCCAGCAGCCCGAGCTGGGAGGCAGCTTTCTTT
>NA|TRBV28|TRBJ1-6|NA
CASSLPKARDSYNSPLHF
TGTGCCAGCAGTTTACCCAAAGCCAGGGACTCCTATAATTCACCCCTCCACTTT
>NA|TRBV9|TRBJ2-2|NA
CASRRSPVSGELFF
TGTGCCAGCCGGAGGAGCCCGGTATCGGGGGAGCTGTTTTTT
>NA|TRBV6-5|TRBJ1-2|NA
CASSPAERPAGYTF
TGTGCCAGCAGTCCTGCTGAGCGCCCAGCAGGCTACACCTTC
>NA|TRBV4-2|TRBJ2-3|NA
CASSQGGGSPDTQYF
TGTGCCAGCAGCCAGGGGGGCGGGAGCCCAGATACGCAGTATTTT
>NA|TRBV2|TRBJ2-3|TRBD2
CASEYSGGTDTQYF
TGTGCCAGCGAATACAGCGGGGGCACAGATACGCAGTATTTT
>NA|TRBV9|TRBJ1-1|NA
CASSVVDFGENTEAFF
TGTGCCAGCAGCGTAGTGGACTTTGGGGAGAACACTGAAGCTTTCTTT
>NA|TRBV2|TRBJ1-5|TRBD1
CASSGGQGIQPQHF
TGTGCCAGCAGTGGGGGACAGGGGATTCAGCCCCAGCATTTT
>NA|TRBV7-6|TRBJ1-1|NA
CASSPEQVLAEAFF
TGTGCCAGCAGCCCTGAACAGGTCCTGGCTGAAGCTTTCTTT
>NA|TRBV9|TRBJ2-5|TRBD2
CASSVGLAGGTTETQYF
TGTGCCAGCAGCGTAGGACTAGCGGGGGGCACCACAGAGACCCAGTACTTC
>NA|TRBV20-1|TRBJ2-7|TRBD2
CSARGGYEQYF
TGCAGTGCCCGGGGGGGATACGAGCAGTACTTC
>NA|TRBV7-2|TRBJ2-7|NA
CASSSQLGKGREQYF
TGTGCCAGCAGCTCCCAATTGGGGAAGGGGAGGGAGCAGTACTTC
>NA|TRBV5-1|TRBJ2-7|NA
CASSLAETYEQYF
TGCGCCAGCAGCTTGGCTGAGACCTACGAGCAGTACTTC
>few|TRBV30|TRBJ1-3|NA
CASPGTPGNTIYF
TGTGCCTCACCCGGGACACCTGGAAACACCATATATTTT
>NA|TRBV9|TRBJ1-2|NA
CASSVVVGYGYTF
TGTGCCAGCAGCGTAGTAGTCGGCTATGGCTACACCTTC
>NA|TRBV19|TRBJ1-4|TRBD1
CASGTGDRDEKLFF
TGTGCCAGTGGGACAGGGGATCGGGATGAAAAACTGTTTTTT
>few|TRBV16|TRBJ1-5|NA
CASTFSGHNQPQHF
TGTGCCAGCACCTTTTCGGGTCACAATCAGCCCCAGCATTTT
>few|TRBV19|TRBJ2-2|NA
CASSIPPVIGELFF
TGTGCCAGTAGTATACCCCCCGTAATCGGGGAGCTGTTTTTT
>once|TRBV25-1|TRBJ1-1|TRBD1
CASARDSMNTEAFF
TGTGCCAGCGCGCGGGACAGTATGAACACTGAAGCTTTCTTT
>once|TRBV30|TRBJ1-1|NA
CAWGRDMNTEAFF
TGTGCCTGGGGCAGGGACATGAACACTGAAGCTTTCTTT
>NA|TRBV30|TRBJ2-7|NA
CAWSVLTGSRKAYEQYF
TGTGCCTGGAGTGTACTCACCGGGTCGCGTAAGGCTTACGAGCAGTACTTC
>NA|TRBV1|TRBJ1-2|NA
CTSSQARADGYTF
TGCACCAGCAGCCAAGCCAGGGCTGATGGCTACACCTTC
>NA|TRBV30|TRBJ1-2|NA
CAWSMGQGSWGYTF
TGTGCCTGGAGTATGGGCCAGGGGAGCTGGGGCTACACCTTC
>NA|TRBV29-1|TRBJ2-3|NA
CSVPGSGGPRSDTQYF
TGCAGCGTCCCCGGGTCTGGAGGGCCTCGGTCAGATACGCAGTATTTT
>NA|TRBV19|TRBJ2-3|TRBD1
CASSKSRTGSDTQYF
TGTGCCAGTAGTAAGTCCAGGACAGGGTCAGATACGCAGTATTTT
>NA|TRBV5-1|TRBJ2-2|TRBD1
CASSLSRGLGVGELFF
TGCGCCAGCAGCTTGAGCAGGGGGCTAGGCGTCGGGGAGCTGTTTTTT
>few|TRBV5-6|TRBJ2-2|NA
CASSLSLGELFF
TGTGCCAGCAGCTTGAGCCTAGGGGAGCTGTTTTTT
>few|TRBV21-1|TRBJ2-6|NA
CASSVHSGGANVLTF
TGTGCCAGCAGCGTCCACTCGGGAGGGGCCAACGTCCTGACTTTC
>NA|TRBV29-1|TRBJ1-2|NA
CSVETQTNYGYTF
TGCAGCGTTGAAACACAGACCAACTATGGCTACACCTTC
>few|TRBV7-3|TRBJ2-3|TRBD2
CASSLAGAISTDTQYF
TGTGCCAGCAGCCTAGCGGGGGCTATAAGCACAGATACGCAGTATTTT
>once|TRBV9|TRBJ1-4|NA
CASSREDEKLFF
TGTGCCAGCAGCCGAGAAGATGAAAAACTGTTTTTT
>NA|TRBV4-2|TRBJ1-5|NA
CASSQDVRFNQPQHF
TGTGCCAGCAGCCAAGATGTTCGTTTCAATCAGCCCCAGCATTTT
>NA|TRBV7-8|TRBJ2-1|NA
CASSLAQGSYNEQFF
TGTGCCAGCAGCTTAGCGCAGGGATCCTACAATGAGCAGTTCTTC
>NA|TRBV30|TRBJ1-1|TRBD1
CAWRRTGMAAFF
TGTGCCTGGAGGCGGACAGGGATGGCGGCTTTCTTT